The present entry profiles one T cell receptor beta chain with its context. These data belong to a study of control samples from healthy donors and cancer patients. This CDR3 has 13 residues. Germline values: CDR1 SGDLS, CDR2 YYNGEE. The V segment lost 4 bases and the J segment 9 bases; nucleotides outside the gene matches: 7. Sequencing was performed with immunoSEQ multiplex PCR; in TCRdb, only in-frame clones are kept and a portion is missing. The sample lists 110,000 to 150,000 clones, 89% occurring once. The TCR comes from a man aged 25-40 years in good health. Sequencing was done on a sample of blood. V is TRBV9 and J is TRBJ2-3; the match to TRBD1 covers 8 bases. The CDR3 reads CASSRTGPDTQYF. The CDR3 nucleotides are TGTGCCAGCAGCCGGACAGGGCCGGACACGCAGTATTTT.